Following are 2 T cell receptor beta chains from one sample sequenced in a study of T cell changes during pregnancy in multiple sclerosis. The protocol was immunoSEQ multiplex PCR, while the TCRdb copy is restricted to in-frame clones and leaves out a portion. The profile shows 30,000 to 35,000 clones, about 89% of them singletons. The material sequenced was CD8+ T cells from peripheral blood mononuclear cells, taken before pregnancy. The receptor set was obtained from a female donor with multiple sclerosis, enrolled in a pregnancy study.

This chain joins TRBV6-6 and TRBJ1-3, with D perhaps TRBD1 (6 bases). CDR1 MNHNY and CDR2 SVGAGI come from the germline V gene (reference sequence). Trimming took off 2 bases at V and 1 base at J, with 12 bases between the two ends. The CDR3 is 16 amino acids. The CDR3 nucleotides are TGTGCCAGCAGTTACCCCAGGACAGCGTCTGGAAACACCATATATTTT. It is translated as CASSYPRTASGNTIYF.

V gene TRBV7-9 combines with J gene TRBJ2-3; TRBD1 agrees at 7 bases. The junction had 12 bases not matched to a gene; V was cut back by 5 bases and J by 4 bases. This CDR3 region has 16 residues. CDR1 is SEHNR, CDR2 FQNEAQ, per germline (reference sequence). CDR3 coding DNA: TGTGCCAGCAGCGGCCCACAGGGGATTTTGGCAGATACGCAGTATTTT. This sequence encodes CASSGPQGILADTQYF.